One and the same sample provided the 15 T cell receptor beta chains below, sequenced in a study of blood T cells in healthy people across ages. Primers used in a second PCR of about 7 to 12 cycles were a sample-barcoded 5' primer and a J-beta primer mix. TCRdb re-derived calls from the 5' RACE reads in MiXCR, one entry per CDR3 protein. The sample records around 1,600,000 distinct CDR3 sequences, roughly two fifths being singletons. The sequenced material came from blood. These receptor sequences come from a woman aged 18-35 years in good health.

This clonotype appeared a few times. This chain uses TRBV7-2 with TRBJ1-2; the D is unclear. The CDR3 is made up of 14 amino acids. Germline V CDR1 and CDR2: SGHTA, FQGNSA. V lost 0 bases to trimming and J lost 0 bases, with 5 bases between them. In nucleotides, the CDR3 is TGTGCCAGCAGCTTAGCTAGAACTAACTATGGCTACACCTTC. This encodes CASSLARTNYGYTF.

V gene TRBV12-3 or TRBV12-4 combines with J gene TRBJ2-7; D may match TRBD1 or TRBD2 (5 bases each). CDR3 length: 15 amino acids. V was cut by 4 bases and J by 2 bases, with 15 bases left in between. The chain's CDR3 is CASSSTKGPTYEQYF. The CDR3, as DNA: TGTGCCAGCAGTTCCACGAAGGGACCGACCTACGAGCAGTACTTC.

This clonotype was seen a handful of times. The V call is TRBV5-6, the J call TRBJ2-1; TRBD1 might be the D (5 bases). Trimming pared 1 base from V and 2 bases from J, leaving 13 bases between. The CDR3 runs 16 residues. From germline, CDR1 is SGHDT and CDR2 YYEEEE. The CDR3 loop is CASSLPPQGTYNEQFF. DNA of the CDR3: TGTGCCAGCAGCTTGCCTCCCCAGGGAACCTACAATGAGCAGTTCTTC.

This clonotype turned up a few times. The V call is TRBV9, the J call TRBJ1-2; D unclear. Per the germline V gene, CDR1 is SGDLS and CDR2 is YYNGEE. The CDR3 runs to 14 residues. Trimming pared 3 bases from V and 5 bases from J, leaving 14 bases between. The CDR3 coding sequence is TGTGCCAGCAGCGGAGAGACGGTGACTTATGGCTACACCTTC. Amino acid sequence: CASSGETVTYGYTF.

A note on this clonotype: A much larger clone lies a single base off, so this may be a read error. The V call is TRBV2, the J call TRBJ1-1, with 8 bases aligning to TRBD1. Germline V CDR1 and CDR2: SNHLY, FYNNEI. This CDR3 contains 11 residues. The V and J ends lost 10 bases and 7 bases, in that order; junction bases with no gene match: 5. Here the CDR3 DNA reads TGTGCCATCAGGGACAGGAGTGAAGCTTTCTTT. It encodes CAIRDRSEAFF.

This clonotype has a handful of counts. The chain recombines TRBV29-1 with TRBJ2-3; TRBD1 is a possible D gene (6 bases). From germline, CDR1 is SQVTM and CDR2 ANQGSEA. The CDR3 has 13 residues. Trimming left V 3 bases short and J 1 base short, with 8 bases between. The CDR3 bases are TGCAGCGTTGACCGGACAGGCACAGATACGCAGTATTTT. Translating it yields CSVDRTGTDTQYF.

The chain employs TRBV24-1 and TRBJ2-1; possibly TRBD1 or TRBD2 for D (7 bases each). Germline assignment: CDR1 KGHDR and CDR2 SFDVKD. The CDR3 runs to 15 residues. Trimming cost V 1 base and J 6 bases, with 12 bases left between them. CDR3 protein: CATSDFRGRANEQFF. The CDR3 DNA reads as TGTGCCACCAGTGATTTCAGGGGGAGGGCCAATGAGCAGTTCTTC.

This clonotype was observed a handful of times. In DNA form, the CDR3 reads TGTGCCAGCAATTCGGACTACTCCTACAATGAGCAGTTCTTC. Encoded protein: CASNSDYSYNEQFF. The chain combines TRBV12-3 or TRBV12-4 with TRBJ2-1; maybe TRBD2 (6 bases). Trimming took 7 bases from V and 0 from J, leaving 10 bases between them. This CDR3 is 14 amino acids long.

The table lists this clonotype with a few counts. At one of its ends the junction is not consistent with the germline gene, which may arise from a read error. The chain is built from TRBV30 and TRBJ2-1, with 14 bases aligning to TRBD2. CDR1 and CDR2 from the germline V gene are GTSNPN and SVGIG (reference sequence). The CDR3 contains 17 residues. This CDR3 is CAWSRLGTSGSNGEQFF. In DNA, the CDR3 is TGCGCCTGGAGTCGACTGGGGACTAGCGGGAGTAATGGTGAGCAGTTCTTC.

This clonotype was seen only a few times. The V gene is TRBV11-2, the J gene TRBJ2-1; no clear D gene. Trimming pared 5 bases from V and 8 bases from J, leaving 7 bases between. The germline CDR1 and CDR2 sequences are SGHAT and FQNNGV. CDR3 length: 11 amino acids. The CDR3, as DNA: TGTGCCAGCAGCCGGTTGGATGAGCAGTTCTTC. The encoded protein is CASSRLDEQFF.

The rearrangement links TRBV27 to TRBJ2-7; TRBD1 agrees at 8 bases. The V gene end was trimmed by 4 bases and the J gene end by 3 bases; junction bases not matched to a gene: 5. The germline gives CDR1 MNHEY, CDR2 SMNVEV (reference sequence). The CDR3 extends over 14 amino acids. The CDR3 region is CASSWTGIHYEQYF. CDR3 coding DNA: TGTGCCAGCAGTTGGACAGGGATTCACTACGAGCAGTACTTC.

The V gene is TRBV18, the J gene TRBJ2-7; 9 bases fit TRBD2. CDR1 is KGHSH and CDR2 is LQKENI in the germline V gene. V was clipped by 1 base and J by 3 bases; unmatched bases: 7. The CDR3 spans 16 residues. This CDR3 reads CASSPLSGRTNYEQYF. CDR3 DNA sequence: TGTGCCAGCTCACCACTCAGCGGGAGGACAAACTACGAGCAGTACTTC.

This CDR3 is CASSLTGEGPEKETQYF. DNA of the CDR3: TGTGCCAGCAGCTTGACTGGCGAAGGGCCGGAAAAAGAGACCCAGTACTTC. This rearrangement joins TRBV3-1 to TRBJ2-5; D remains unclear. CDR1 is LGHDT, CDR2 YNNKEL, per germline (reference sequence). With 5 bases removed from V and 3 bases from J, the gap between germline ends came to 22 bases. The CDR3 contains 17 residues.

This clonotype has ten or more counts. V usage is TRBV12-3 or TRBV12-4 and J usage is TRBJ2-7, with no clear D. Trimming removed 6 bases at V and 6 bases at J, with 12 bases between. The CDR3 has 12 residues. This chain's CDR3 is CASSQSVIEQYF. Written as DNA, the CDR3 is TGTGCCAGCAGCCAAAGCGTAATCGAGCAGTACTTC.

This clonotype was counted only a few times. This chain joins TRBV4-3 and TRBJ2-3; no firm D call. The CDR3 has 13 amino acids. CDR1 is LGHNA and CDR2 is YSLEER in the germline V gene. Trimming shortened V by 0 bases and J by 7 bases, and 8 bases separated the two germline ends. The CDR3 DNA reads as TGCGCCAGCAGCCAAGAGAGTCTACATACGCAGTATTTT. Translated: CASSQESLHTQYF.